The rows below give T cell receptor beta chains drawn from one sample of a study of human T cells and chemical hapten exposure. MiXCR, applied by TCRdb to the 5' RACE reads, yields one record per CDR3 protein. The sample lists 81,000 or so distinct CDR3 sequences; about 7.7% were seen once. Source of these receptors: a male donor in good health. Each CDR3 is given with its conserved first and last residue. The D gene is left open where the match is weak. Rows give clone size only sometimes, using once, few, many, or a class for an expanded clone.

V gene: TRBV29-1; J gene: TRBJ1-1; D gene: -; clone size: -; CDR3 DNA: TGCAGCGTAGTCCGGGACACCGATGAAGCTTTCTTT; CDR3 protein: CSVVRDTDEAFF
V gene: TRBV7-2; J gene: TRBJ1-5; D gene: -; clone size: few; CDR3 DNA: TGTGCCAGCAGCTTAAGTTGGGGTAGGCAGCCCCAGCATTTT; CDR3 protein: CASSLSWGRQPQHF
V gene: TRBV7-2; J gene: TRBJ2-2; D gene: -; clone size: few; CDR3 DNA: TGTGCCAGCAGCTTAGCAAATACGGCAGGGGATACCGGGGAGCTGTTTTTT; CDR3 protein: CASSLANTAGDTGELFF
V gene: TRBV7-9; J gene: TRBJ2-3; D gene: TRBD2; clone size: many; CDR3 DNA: TGTGCCAGCAGCTTAGCTTCAACTAGCGGTGGCACAGATACGCAGTATTTT; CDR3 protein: CASSLASTSGGTDTQYF
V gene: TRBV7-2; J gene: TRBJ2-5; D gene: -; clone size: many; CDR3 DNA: TGTGCCAGCAGCTTAGCCGAGGCGATATTTCAAGAGACCCAGTACTTC; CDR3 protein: CASSLAEAIFQETQYF
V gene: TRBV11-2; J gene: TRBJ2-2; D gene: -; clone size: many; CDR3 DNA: TGTGCCAGCAGCCCATCAGCGAGTTACACCGGGGAGCTGTTTTTT; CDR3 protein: CASSPSASYTGELFF
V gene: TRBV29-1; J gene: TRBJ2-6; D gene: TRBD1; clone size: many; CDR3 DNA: TGCAGCGTTGTCGGTGCCGGGACAGGGGGACACTCTGGGGCCAACGTCCTGACTTTC; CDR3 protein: CSVVGAGTGGHSGANVLTF
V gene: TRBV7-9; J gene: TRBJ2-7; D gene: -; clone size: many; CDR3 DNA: TGTGCCAGCAGCCCCCGGCGATCCTACGAGCAGTACTTC; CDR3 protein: CASSPRRSYEQYF
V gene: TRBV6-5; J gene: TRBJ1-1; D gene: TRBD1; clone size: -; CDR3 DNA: TGTGCCAGCAGTTACTCGAGGGGGCTCACTGAAGCTTTCTTT; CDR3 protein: CASSYSRGLTEAFF
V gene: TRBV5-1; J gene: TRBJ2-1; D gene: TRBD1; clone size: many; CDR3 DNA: TGCGCCAGCAGCTTGGGGACAGGGAATGAGCAGTTCTTC; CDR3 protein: CASSLGTGNEQFF
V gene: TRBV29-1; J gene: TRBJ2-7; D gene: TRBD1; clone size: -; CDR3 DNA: TGCAGCGGGCGGACAGGGCATGAGCAGTACTTC; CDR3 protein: CSGRTGHEQYF
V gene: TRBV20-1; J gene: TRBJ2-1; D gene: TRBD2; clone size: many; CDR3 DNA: TGCAGTGCTATGGGACTAGCGGTTAGCTCCTACAATGAGCAGTTCTTC; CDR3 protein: CSAMGLAVSSYNEQFF
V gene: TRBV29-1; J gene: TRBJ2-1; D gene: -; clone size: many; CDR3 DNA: TGCAGCGTTAGGCGTTCGAGCGGCTACAATGAGCAGTTCTTC; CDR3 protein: CSVRRSSGYNEQFF
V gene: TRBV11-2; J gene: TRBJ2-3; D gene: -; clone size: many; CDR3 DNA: TGTGCCAGCAGCGAAGTGGATACGCAGTATTTT; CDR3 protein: CASSEVDTQYF
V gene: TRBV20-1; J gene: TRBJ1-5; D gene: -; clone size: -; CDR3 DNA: TGCAGTGCTAGAGATCCGGCCGGGACCGGCAATCAGCCCCAGCATTTT; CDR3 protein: CSARDPAGTGNQPQHF
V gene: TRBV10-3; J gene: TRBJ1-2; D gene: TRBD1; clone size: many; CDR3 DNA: TGTGCCATCAGCGAACCTTCACCGGGACAGGGGGTCTCTAACTATGGCTACACCTTC; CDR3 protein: CAISEPSPGQGVSNYGYTF
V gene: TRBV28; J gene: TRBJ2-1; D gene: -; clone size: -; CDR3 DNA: TGTGCCAGCAGATTTGTAAGGTCTAGGGATGAGCAGTTCTTC; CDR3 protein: CASRFVRSRDEQFF
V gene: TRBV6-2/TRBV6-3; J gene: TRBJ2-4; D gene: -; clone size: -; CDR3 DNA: TGTGCCAGCAGTGCACACCTCAGGAGAGCCAAAAAAATTCAGTACTTC; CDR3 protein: CASSAHLRRAKKIQYF
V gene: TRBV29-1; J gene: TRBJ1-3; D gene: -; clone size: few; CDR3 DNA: TGCAGCGCCCTTGACAGGCCCTCTTCCTCTGGAAACACCATATATTTT; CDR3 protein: CSALDRPSSSGNTIYF
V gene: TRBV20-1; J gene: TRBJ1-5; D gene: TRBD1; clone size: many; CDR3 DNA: TGCAGTGCTGGAGGGACAGGGGGCGGTCAGCCCCAGCATTTT; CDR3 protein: CSAGGTGGGQPQHF
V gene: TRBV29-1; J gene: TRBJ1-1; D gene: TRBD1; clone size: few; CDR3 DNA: TGCAGCGTTGAAGGACAGGGGGCAAGGACTGAAGCTTTCTTT; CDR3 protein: CSVEGQGARTEAFF
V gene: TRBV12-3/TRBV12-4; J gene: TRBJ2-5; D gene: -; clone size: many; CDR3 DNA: TGTGCCAGCAGCCCACTGCGGGCCGCCGGAGAGACCCAGTACTTC; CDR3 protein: CASSPLRAAGETQYF
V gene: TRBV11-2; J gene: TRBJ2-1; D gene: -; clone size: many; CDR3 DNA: TGTGCCAGCAGCTTAGATCAAGTCTTTACGAGACGAAATGAGCAGTTCTTC; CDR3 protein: CASSLDQVFTRRNEQFF
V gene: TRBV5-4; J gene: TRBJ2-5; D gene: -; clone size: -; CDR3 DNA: TGTGCCAGCAGCTTGGGGACGGATGAGACCCAGTACTTC; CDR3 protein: CASSLGTDETQYF
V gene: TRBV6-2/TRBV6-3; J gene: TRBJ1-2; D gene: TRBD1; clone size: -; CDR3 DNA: TGTGCCTGCCAGGACAGGCATTCGGATGGCTACACCTTC; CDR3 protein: CACQDRHSDGYTF
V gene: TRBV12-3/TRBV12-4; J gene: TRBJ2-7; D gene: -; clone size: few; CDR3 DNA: TGTGCCAGCAGGGAAGGACAGATCTACGAGCAGTACTTC; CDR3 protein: CASREGQIYEQYF
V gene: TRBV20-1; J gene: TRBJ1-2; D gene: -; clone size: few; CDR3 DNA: TGCAGTGCTAGAGATACGAGACAGACTTATGGCGACACCTTC; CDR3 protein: CSARDTRQTYGDTF
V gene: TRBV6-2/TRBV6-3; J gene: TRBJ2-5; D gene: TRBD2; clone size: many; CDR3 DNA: TGTGCCAGCAGCTTACCGGGACTAGCGGGAGGAGTAGGGGAGACCCAGTACTTC; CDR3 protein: CASSLPGLAGGVGETQYF
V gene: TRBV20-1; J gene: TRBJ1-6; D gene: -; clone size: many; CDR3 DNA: TGCAGTGCTTTCACCGGGACAATGAATTCACCCCTCCACTTT; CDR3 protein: CSAFTGTMNSPLHF
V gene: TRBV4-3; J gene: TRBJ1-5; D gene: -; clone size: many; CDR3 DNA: TGCGCCAGCAGCCAAGATAAGGGAGGGAGGAATCAGCCCCAGCATTTT; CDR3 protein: CASSQDKGGRNQPQHF
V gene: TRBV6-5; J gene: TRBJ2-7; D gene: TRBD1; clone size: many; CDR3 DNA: TGTGCCAGCAGTTTCGGGACAGGGGGTTACGAGCAGTACTTC; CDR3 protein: CASSFGTGGYEQYF
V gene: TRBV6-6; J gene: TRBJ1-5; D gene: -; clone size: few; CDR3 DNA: TGTGCCAGCAGTTATGGGGGGGACGGGGACCAGCCCCAGCATTTT; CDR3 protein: CASSYGGDGDQPQHF
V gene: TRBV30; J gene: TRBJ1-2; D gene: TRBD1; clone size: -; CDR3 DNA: TGTGCCTGGAGTGGTGGGACAGGGAAAGGCTACACCTTC; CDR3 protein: CAWSGGTGKGYTF
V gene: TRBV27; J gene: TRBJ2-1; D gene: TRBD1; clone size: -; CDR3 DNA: TGTGCCAGCAGTTTAACGACAGGGGGCACTGAGCAGTTCTTC; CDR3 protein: CASSLTTGGTEQFF
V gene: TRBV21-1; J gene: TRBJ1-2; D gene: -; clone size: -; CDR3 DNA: TGTGCCAGCAGCAAAAGTGTGACAGGGGTGAACTATGGCGACAACTTC; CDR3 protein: CASSKSVTGVNYGDNF
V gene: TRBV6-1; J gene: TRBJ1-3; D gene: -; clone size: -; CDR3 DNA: TGTGCCAGCAGTGACCCCTCCGGGGGGCGAAGAAACACCATATATTTT; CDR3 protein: CASSDPSGGRRNTIYF
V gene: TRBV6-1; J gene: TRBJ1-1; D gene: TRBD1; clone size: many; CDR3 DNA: TGTGCCAGCACCCTGACAGGGCAGAACACTGAAGCTTTCTTT; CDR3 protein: CASTLTGQNTEAFF
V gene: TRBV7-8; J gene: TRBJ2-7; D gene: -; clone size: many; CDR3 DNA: TGTGCCAGCAGCTTAATCTCCTACGAGCAGTACTTC; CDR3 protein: CASSLISYEQYF
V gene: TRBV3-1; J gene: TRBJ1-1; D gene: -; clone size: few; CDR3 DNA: TGTGCCAGCAGCGAAACAGGGATGGCTGAAGCTTTCTTT; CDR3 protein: CASSETGMAEAFF
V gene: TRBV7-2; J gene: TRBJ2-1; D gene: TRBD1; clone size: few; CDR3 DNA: TGTGCCAGCAGCTTATGGGACAGGGCGGACAATGAGCAGTTCTTC; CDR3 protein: CASSLWDRADNEQFF
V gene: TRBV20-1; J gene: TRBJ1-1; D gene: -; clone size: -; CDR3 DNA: TGCAGTGCTAGTGGGGCGGGGGACACTGAAGCTTTCTTT; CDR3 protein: CSASGAGDTEAFF
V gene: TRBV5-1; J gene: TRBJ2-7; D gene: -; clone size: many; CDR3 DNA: TGCGCCAGCAGCCAAAATGTCCCCGGCGAGCAGTACTTC; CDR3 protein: CASSQNVPGEQYF
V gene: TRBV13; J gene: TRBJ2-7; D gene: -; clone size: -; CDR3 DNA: TGTGCCAGCAGCTTAAAGGGTGCCTACGAGCAGTACTTC; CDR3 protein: CASSLKGAYEQYF
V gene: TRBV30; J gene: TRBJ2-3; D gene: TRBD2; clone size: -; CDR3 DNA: TGTGCCTGGAGTGTATCCACTAGCGGGCCTTACACAGATACGCAGTATTTT; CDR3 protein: CAWSVSTSGPYTDTQYF
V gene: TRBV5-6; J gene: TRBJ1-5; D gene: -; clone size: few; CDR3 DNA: TGTGCCAGCAGCTTGGGACAGCGCAATCAGCCCCAGCATTTT; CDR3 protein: CASSLGQRNQPQHF
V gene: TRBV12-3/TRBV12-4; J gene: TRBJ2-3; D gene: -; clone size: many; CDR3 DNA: TGTGCCAGCAGCCAAACAGATACGCAGTATTTT; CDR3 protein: CASSQTDTQYF
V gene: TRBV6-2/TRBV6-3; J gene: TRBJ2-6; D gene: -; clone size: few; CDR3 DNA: TGTGCCAGCCGAAGTGAGGAAGCTGGGGCCAACGTCCTGACTTTC; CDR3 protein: CASRSEEAGANVLTF
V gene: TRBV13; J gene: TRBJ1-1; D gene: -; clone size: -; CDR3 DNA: TGTGCCAGCAGCCTCGACTTCGGCACTGAAGCTTTCTTT; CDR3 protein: CASSLDFGTEAFF
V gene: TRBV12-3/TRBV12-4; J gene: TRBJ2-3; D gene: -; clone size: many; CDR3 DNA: TGTGCCAGCAGTTTCTCCGGGACCGGAAAGGGGTCCACACCAGATACGCAGTATTTT; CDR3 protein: CASSFSGTGKGSTPDTQYF
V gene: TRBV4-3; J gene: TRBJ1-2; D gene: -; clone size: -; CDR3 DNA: TGCGCCAGCAGCCAAGATCCTGGACGAGTCCTCTATGGCTACACCTTC; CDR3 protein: CASSQDPGRVLYGYTF
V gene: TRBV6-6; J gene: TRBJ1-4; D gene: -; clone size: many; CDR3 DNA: TGTGCCAGCAGTTACGCCGTGGGAGAAAAACTGTTTTTT; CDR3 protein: CASSYAVGEKLFF